The TCR beta chain under discussion was sequenced for a study of cytomegalovirus exposure and HLA in healthy donors. The table lists this clone with a few counts. Its antigen remains unidentified. PCR employed 60 Vbeta and 13 Jbeta primers. Measured with immunoSEQ multiplex PCR; TCRdb has only the in-frame clones, and not every one. The sample shows around 92,000 clones, under 85% of them seen only once. Study observations and caveats: Later analysis identified a missense DCLRE1C variant that was linked to TCR beta V- and J-gene trimming. Analyses of presence and absence presupposed an approximately uniform sequencing depth across donors. Sequencing likely generated an artifact that appeared as a cluster of highly shared sequence variants.

Trimming removed 0 bases from V and 7 bases from J, with 9 bases in between. This CDR3 has 13 residues. Germline values: CDR1 LGHNA, CDR2 YNFKEQ. Though probably carrying unrecorded immune exposures, donors were nominally healthy at sampling. The chain is built from TRBV4-2 and TRBJ1-1; D unclear. The sequenced sample was PBMCs. This sequence originates from a female donor in good health and CMV-seropositive. CDR3 DNA: TGTGCCAGCAGCCAAGAAAGCGACCTTGAAGCTTTCTTT. Translation gives CASSQESDLEAFF.